This T cell receptor beta chain was documented in a study of human T cells and chemical hapten exposure. Study context: Sensitization applied 2% DPC to approximately 2 cm by approximately 2 cm of upper inner arm skin. Patients received weekly diphenylcyclopropenone doses to the scalp throughout the roughly 23-week study.

The sample holds many counts of this clonotype. Its antigen is unknown. Germline CDR1 reads SQVTM; CDR2 reads ANQGSEA. The CDR3 consists of 13 residues. The V and J ends lost 4 bases and 8 bases respectively, with 17 bases between them. Time point here: patch test 2, 6 weeks after DPC sensitization. Noted treatment: therapeutic diphenylcyclopropenone sensitization with weekly scalp DPC. TCRdb reprocessed the RACE reads with MiXCR, giving one entry per CDR3 protein. The sample has about 84,000 distinct CDR3 sequences, roughly 10% seen once. Study observations and caveats: Relative to control repertoires, expanded TCRs gave rise to significantly more large CDR3 similarity clusters.

The chain uses TRBV29-1 and TRBJ1-1; D is ambiguous. The clonotype originates from a woman aged 45-60 years with alopecia areata. Some clones in this sample may be carry-over from other donors' samples. Specimen: whole blood, collected in connection with sensitization to the hapten diphenylcyclopropenone (DPC). In nucleotides, the CDR3 is TGCAGCGTTGGAATAGCAGGTGTGGGGGAAGCTTTCTTT. Amino acid sequence: CSVGIAGVGEAFF.